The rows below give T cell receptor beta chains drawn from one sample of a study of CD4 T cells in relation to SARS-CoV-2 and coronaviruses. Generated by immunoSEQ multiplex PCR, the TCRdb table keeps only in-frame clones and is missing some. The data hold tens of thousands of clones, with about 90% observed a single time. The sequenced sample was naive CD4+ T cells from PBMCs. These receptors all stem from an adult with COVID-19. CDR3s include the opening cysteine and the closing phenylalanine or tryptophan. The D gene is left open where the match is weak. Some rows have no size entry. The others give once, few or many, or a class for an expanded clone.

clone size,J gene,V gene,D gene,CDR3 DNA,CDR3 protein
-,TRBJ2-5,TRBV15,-,TGTGCCACCAGCAGAGATTCAGGGGAAGAGACCCAGTACTTC,CATSRDSGEETQYF
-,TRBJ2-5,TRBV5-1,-,TGCGCCAGCAGCTTGAACGGGGGACCACAAGAGACCCAGTACTTC,CASSLNGGPQETQYF
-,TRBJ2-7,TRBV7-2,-,TGTGCCAGCAGCTTATTACGGGAGACCTACGAGCAGTACTTC,CASSLLRETYEQYF
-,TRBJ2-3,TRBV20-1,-,TGCAGTGCTACGAGCCCAGATACGCAGTATTTT,CSATSPDTQYF
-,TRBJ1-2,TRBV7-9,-,TGTGCCAGCAGCTTAGATTGGGGAGGCTATGGCTACACCTTC,CASSLDWGGYGYTF
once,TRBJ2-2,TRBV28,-,TGTGCCAGCAGTCTCCGATCCGGGCGGTACACCGGGGAGCTGTTTTTT,CASSLRSGRYTGELFF
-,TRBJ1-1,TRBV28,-,TGTGCCAGCAGACGGACAATGAACACTGAAGCTTTCTTT,CASRRTMNTEAFF
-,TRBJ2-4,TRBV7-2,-,TGTGCCAGCAGCTTAGCCAAAAACATTCAGTACTTC,CASSLAKNIQYF
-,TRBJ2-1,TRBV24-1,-,TGTGCCACCAGTGATCCCCGGCGGATAGGCAATGAGCAGTTCTTC,CATSDPRRIGNEQFF
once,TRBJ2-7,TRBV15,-,TGTGCCACCAGCAGAGCGATCGGACGGGGACCCCTGGACGAGCAGTACTTC,CATSRAIGRGPLDEQYF
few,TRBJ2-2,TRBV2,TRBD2,TGTGCCAGCAGTTGGACTAGCGGAACGAACACCGGGGAGCTGTTTTTT,CASSWTSGTNTGELFF
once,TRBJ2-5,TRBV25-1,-,TGTGCCAGCAGTGACCAGGGTGGGGCAGAGACCCAGTACTTC,CASSDQGGAETQYF
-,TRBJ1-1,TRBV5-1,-,TGCGCCAGCAGCTTGGCATATGGAAGACAGGTTCAAGTAACAACATACATGAACACTGAAGCTTTCTTT,CASSLAYGRQVQVTTYMNTEAFF
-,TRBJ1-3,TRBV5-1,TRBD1,TGCGCCAGCAGCTTGGTCGCGGGACAGGGAAACACCATATATTTT,CASSLVAGQGNTIYF
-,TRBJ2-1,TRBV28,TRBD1,TGTGCCAGCAGAACTCCGGGACAGGGTGACAATGAGCAGTTCTTC,CASRTPGQGDNEQFF
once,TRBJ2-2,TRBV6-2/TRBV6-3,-,TGTGCCAGCAGCGATCAGGGGTACCGGGAGCTGTTTTTT,CASSDQGYRELFF
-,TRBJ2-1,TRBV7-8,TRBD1,TGTGCCAGCAGCTTATATAGCTTTAGGGGACAGGGAGTCAATGAGCAGTTCTTC,CASSLYSFRGQGVNEQFF
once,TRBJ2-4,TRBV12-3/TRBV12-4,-,TGTGCCAGCAGTTTAAGCCTTTCCATTCAGTACTTC,CASSLSLSIQYF
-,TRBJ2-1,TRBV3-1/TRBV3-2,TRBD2,TGTGCCAGCAGCCAAGAGCCCGGACTAGCGGGCCGAGAGCAGTTCTTC,CASSQEPGLAGREQFF
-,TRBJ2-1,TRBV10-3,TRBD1,TGTGCCATCAGTGAACGACAGGGTAACTACAATGAGCAGTTCTTC,CAISERQGNYNEQFF
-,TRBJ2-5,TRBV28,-,TGTGCCAGCAGACAACCGGGGCTAGCGTCTGAGACCCAGTACTTC,CASRQPGLASETQYF
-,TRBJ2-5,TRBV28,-,TGTGCCAGCAGTTACGGGGGCCTAGAGACCCAGTACTTC,CASSYGGLETQYF
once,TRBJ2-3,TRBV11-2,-,TGTGCCAGCAGCCCGCTTCCCATGGGGCCGGCAGATACGCAGTATTTT,CASSPLPMGPADTQYF
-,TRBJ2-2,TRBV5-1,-,TGCGCCAGCAGCTTGTACAGTCCTTCGAACACCGGGGAGCTGTTTTTT,CASSLYSPSNTGELFF
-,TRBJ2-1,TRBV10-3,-,TGTGCCTCCACGGGGGAGACCCCCTACAATGAGCAGTTCTTC,CASTGETPYNEQFF
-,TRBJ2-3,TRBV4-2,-,TGTGCCAGCAGCCAAGCTGGTCCAGGGGAGGCAGATACGCAGTATTTT,CASSQAGPGEADTQYF
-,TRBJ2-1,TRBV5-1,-,TGCGCCAGCAGCTTGGTCGACAAACCGATTAGGGACGTGAATGAGCAGTTCTTC,CASSLVDKPIRDVNEQFF
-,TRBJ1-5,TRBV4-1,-,TGCGCCAGCAGCCAAGATTTAACAGAGACTCATCAGCCCCAGCATTTT,CASSQDLTETHQPQHF
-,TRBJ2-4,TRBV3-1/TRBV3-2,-,TGTGCCAGCAGCCGGGGACCTATACAAGCGGGCAAAAACATTCAGTACTTC,CASSRGPIQAGKNIQYF